The clone carrying this T cell receptor beta chain occurred a few times. Its antigen is undetermined. Deletions cut 5 bases from V and 3 bases from J, with 20 bases between. From germline, CDR1 is MGHDK and CDR2 SYGVNS. The CDR3 extends over 16 amino acids. These data come from a study of T-cell memory formation after mild COVID-19. For the study at large: TCR clusters were mostly confined to one donor each.

Findings and caveats of the study: CD4+ contracting clones were found mainly in CM and EM, and CD8+ ones in EMRA. Second-wave clones peaking on day 37 lacked confirmed SARS-CoV-2 specificity.

MiXCR was run by TCRdb on the 5' RACE reads, yielding one entry per CDR3 protein. The table includes about 190,000 distinct CDR3 sequences, roughly 23% detected once. The chain is built from TRBV25-1 and TRBJ2-7; D is perhaps TRBD1 (6 bases). Sequences were obtained from PBMCs or a T cell subset sorted from them (not recorded which). The receptor was isolated from an adult woman who had mild COVID-19 (a few samples of this study predate the infection). Cell type and time point are not known. The CDR3 spells CASSHPRQENLYEQYF. The CDR3, as DNA: TGTGCCAGCAGTCATCCGCGACAGGAGAACCTCTACGAGCAGTACTTC.